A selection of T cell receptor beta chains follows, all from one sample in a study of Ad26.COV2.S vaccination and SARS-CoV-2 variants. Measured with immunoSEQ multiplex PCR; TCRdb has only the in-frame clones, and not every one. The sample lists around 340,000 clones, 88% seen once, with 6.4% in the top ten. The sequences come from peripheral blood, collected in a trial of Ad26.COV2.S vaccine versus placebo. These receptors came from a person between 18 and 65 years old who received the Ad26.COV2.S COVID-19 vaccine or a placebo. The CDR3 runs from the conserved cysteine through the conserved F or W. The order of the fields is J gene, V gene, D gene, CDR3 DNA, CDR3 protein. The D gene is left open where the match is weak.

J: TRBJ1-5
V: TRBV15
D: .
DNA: TGTGCCACCAGCATGGGACCGTCGAATCAGCCCCAGCATTTT
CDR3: CATSMGPSNQPQHF

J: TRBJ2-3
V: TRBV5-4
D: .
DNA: TGTGCCAGCGGGACGGGCTGGGCAGATACGCAGTATTTT
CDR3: CASGTGWADTQYF

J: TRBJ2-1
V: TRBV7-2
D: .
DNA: TGTGCCAGCAGCCTTGGGATTCTCAATGAGCAGTTCTTC
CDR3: CASSLGILNEQFF

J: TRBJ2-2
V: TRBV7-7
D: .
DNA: TGTGCTAGCAGCTTGGGTCCTAGGGGGTTGAACACCGGGGAGCTGTTTTTT
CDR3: CASSLGPRGLNTGELFF

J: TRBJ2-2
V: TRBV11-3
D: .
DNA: TGTGCCAGCAGCTTAGGGACACTAGGCACCGGGGAGCTGTTTTTT
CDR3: CASSLGTLGTGELFF

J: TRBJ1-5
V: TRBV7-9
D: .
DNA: TGTGCCAGCAGCTCAGAGGGGCCTCGCAATCAGCCCCAGCATTTT
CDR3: CASSSEGPRNQPQHF

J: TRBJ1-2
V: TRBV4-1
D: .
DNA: TGCGCCAGCACCACACTGGGAGGGGTAAACTATGGCTACACCTTC
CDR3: CASTTLGGVNYGYTF

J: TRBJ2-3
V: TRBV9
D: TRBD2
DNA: TGTGCCAGCAGCGTTTTAGCGGGGGGGCCCAGCGTCTCCGATACGCAGTATTTT
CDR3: CASSVLAGGPSVSDTQYF

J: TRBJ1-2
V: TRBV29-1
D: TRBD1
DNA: TGCAGCGTGGGACAGGGAAACTCTGGCTACACCTTC
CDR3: CSVGQGNSGYTF

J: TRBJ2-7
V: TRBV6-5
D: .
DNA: TGTGCCAGCATAGGAGGCTACGAGCAGTACTTC
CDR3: CASIGGYEQYF

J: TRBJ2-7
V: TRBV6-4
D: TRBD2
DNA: TGTGCCAGCAGTGCAGAGACTAGCGGGCCGTACGAGCAGTACTTC
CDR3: CASSAETSGPYEQYF